This T cell receptor (beta chain) was sequenced in a study of T-cell memory formation after mild COVID-19. At the level of the study: Each donor largely had its own TCR clusters.

The germline V gene has CDR1 KGHSH and CDR2 LQKENI. Trimming removed 3 bases from V and 8 bases from J, with 14 bases in between. The CDR3 consists of 13 residues. Constant-segment primers were used for 5'RACE, and the resulting TCR alpha and TCR beta cDNA libraries carried sample barcodes and UMIs. TCRdb re-called the 5' RACE reads with MiXCR, one entry per CDR3 protein. The repertoire includes 100,000 to 150,000 distinct CDR3 sequences, about 15% of them detected once, and about 14% sits in the top ten. Regarding this clonotype: Its antigen is not identified.

The study's findings and limits: There were some responding clones in pre-infection memory, which suggested that cross-reactive memory had joined.

The source material was PBMCs or a T cell subset sorted from them (not recorded which). The chain couples TRBV18 to TRBJ2-7; perhaps TRBD1 as D (6 bases). The TCR comes from an adult woman who had mild COVID-19 (a few samples of this study predate the infection). Cell type and time point are not known. CDR3 protein: CASSPSPGAKQYF. The DNA for the CDR3 is TGTGCCAGCTCACCGTCCCCAGGGGCTAAGCAGTACTTC.